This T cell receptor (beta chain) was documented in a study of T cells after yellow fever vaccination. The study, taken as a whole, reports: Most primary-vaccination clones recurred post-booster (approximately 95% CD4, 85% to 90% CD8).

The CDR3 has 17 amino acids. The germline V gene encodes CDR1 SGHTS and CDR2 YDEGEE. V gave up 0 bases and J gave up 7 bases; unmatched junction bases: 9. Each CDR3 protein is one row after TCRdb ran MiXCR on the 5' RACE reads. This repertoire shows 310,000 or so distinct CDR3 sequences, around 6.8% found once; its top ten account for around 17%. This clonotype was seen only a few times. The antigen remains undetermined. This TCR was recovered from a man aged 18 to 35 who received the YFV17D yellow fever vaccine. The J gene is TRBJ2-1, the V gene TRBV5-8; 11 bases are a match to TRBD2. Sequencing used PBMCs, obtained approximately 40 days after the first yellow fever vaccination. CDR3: CASSLAASSGGLNEQFF. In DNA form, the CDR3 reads TGTGCCAGCAGCTTGGCCGCCTCTAGCGGGGGGTTGAATGAGCAGTTCTTC.